Following are 12 T cell receptor beta chains from one sample sequenced in a study of beta chain features in type 1 diabetes. General study results and limits: When Type 1 diabetes patients were examined, their TCRB CDR3s proved moderately but significantly shorter in all four CD4+ subsets.

Every isolated RNA sample was fully reverse transcribed, so sequencing captured expressed TCRB transcripts. Here immunoSEQ multiplex PCR was the method, and the copy in TCRdb shows in-frame clones only, minus some. This table has about 700,000 clones, 13% appearing once. No antigen has been assigned to these receptors. The sample comprised naive CD4+ T cells from blood. The receptor set was obtained from a man aged 18 to 29 with type 1 diabetes.

This clone turned up a few times. The chain is built from TRBV11-3 and TRBJ1-2; TRBD1 is a possible D gene (6 bases). This CDR3 is 15 amino acids long. Germline CDR1 SGHNT, CDR2 YENEEA. The V end was cut by 1 base, the J end by 4 bases, with 13 bases between. In DNA form, the CDR3 reads TGTGCCAGCAGCTTAGCGGGACAAGGCCCCTATGGCTACACCTTC. This gives the protein CASSLAGQGPYGYTF.

The chain employs TRBV18 and TRBJ2-3, with 7 bases identical to TRBD1. This CDR3 has 18 amino acids. With 7 bases clipped from V and 0 bases from J, the junction kept 16 bases outside the gene matches. Per the germline V gene, CDR1 is KGHSH and CDR2 is LQKENI. Written as DNA, the CDR3 is TGTGCCAGCTTCCCTTCGACAGGGACCACTACTAGCACAGATACGCAGTATTTT. This translates into CASFPSTGTTTSTDTQYF.

This clone has a handful of counts. The J gene is TRBJ1-5, the V gene TRBV25-1; D is possibly TRBD1 (5 bases). The germline V gene has CDR1 MGHDK and CDR2 SYGVNS. This CDR3 has 14 residues. Between the trimmed V and J ends, which lost 9 bases and 0 bases, there was a span of 12 bases. The CDR3 spells CARTAGISNQPQHF. Written as DNA, the CDR3 is TGTGCCAGGACGGCAGGGATTAGCAATCAGCCCCAGCATTTT.

The rearrangement uses TRBV7-9 and TRBJ1-6, with TRBD1 matching over 9 bases. Germline loops: CDR1 SEHNR, CDR2 FQNEAQ (reference sequence). The V gene end was trimmed by 4 bases and the J gene end by 5 bases; junction bases not matched to a gene: 15. This CDR3 region has 19 residues. The CDR3 DNA follows: TGTGCCAGCAGCTCTCCCACGGGGACAGGGCGGGCCGATAATTCACCCCTCCACTTT. Its translation is CASSSPTGTGRADNSPLHF. Full variable domain (outside the CDR3, taken from reference TRBV7-9 and TRBJ1-6): DTGVSQNPRHKITKRGQNVTFRCDPISEHNRLYWYRQTLGQGPEFLTYFQNEAQLEKSRLLSDRFSAERPKGSFSTLEIQRTEQGDSAMYLCASSSPTGTGRADNSPLHFGNGTRLTVT.

The V call is TRBV7-9, the J call TRBJ1-1, with D possibly being TRBD1 (5 bases). The V end was cut by 6 bases, the J end by 5 bases, with 22 bases between. The CDR3 runs to 16 residues. Germline V CDR1 and CDR2: SEHNR, FQNEAQ (reference sequence). CDR3 loop: CASSPRVPGLRTEAFF. The CDR3 DNA is TGTGCCAGCAGTCCTCGAGTTCCGGGGCTACGGACTGAAGCTTTCTTT.

The chain carries TRBV4-1 and TRBJ1-4; no reliable D call. V was cut by 2 bases and J by 7 bases, with 17 bases left in between. Germline CDR1 is MGHRA and CDR2 is YSYEKL. The CDR3 is 16 amino acids. The DNA of the CDR3 is TGCGCCAGCAGCCAACTTGCCACGCCAATGGGTGAAAAACTGTTTTTT. Amino acid sequence: CASSQLATPMGEKLFF.

This clone was detected only a few times. This chain links TRBV27 with TRBJ1-4, with no clear D. Germline V lookup: CDR1 MNHEY, CDR2 SMNVEV (reference sequence). Trimming took off 8 bases at V and 7 bases at J, with 11 bases between the two ends. The CDR3 consists of 12 residues. CDR3 sequence reads: CASGRTVEKLFF. CDR3 sequence (DNA): TGTGCCAGCGGCAGGACCGTTGAAAAACTGTTTTTT.

The chain recombines TRBV7-9 with TRBJ2-2; TRBD2 is a possible D gene (6 bases). CDR3 length: 15 residues. V lost 8 bases and J 2 bases, leaving 15 bases between the germline ends. Germline loops: CDR1 SEHNR, CDR2 FQNEAQ (reference sequence). The CDR3 nucleotides are TGTGCCAGCGACTTGGGACTTGCTAACACCGGGGAGCTGTTTTTT. This gives the protein CASDLGLANTGELFF.

In this sample, this clone turned up a few times. This chain joins TRBV7-9 and TRBJ1-1; D not resolved. Germline V lookup: CDR1 SEHNR, CDR2 FQNEAQ (reference sequence). V was clipped by 2 bases and J by 8 bases, with 6 bases between them. This CDR3 has 11 amino acids. This CDR3 is CASSLYREAFF. Written as DNA, the CDR3 is TGTGCCAGCAGCTTATACCGGGAAGCTTTCTTT.

The rearrangement links TRBV28 to TRBJ2-3; 9 bases are shared with TRBD1. In germline, CDR1 is MDHEN, CDR2 SYDVKM. Trimming at V came to 4 bases and at J to 4 bases, leaving 6 bases not matched to a gene. The CDR3 runs 15 residues. In DNA, the CDR3 is TGTGCCAGCAGTTCACCGGGACAGGGTCCAGATACGCAGTATTTT. It encodes CASSSPGQGPDTQYF. The variable domain in full, completed from reference TRBV28 and TRBJ2-3, reads DVKVTQSSRYLVKRTGEKVFLECVQDMDHENMFWYRQDPGLGLRLIYFSYDVKMKEKGDIPEGYSVSREKKERFSLILESASTNQTSMYLCASSSPGQGPDTQYFGPGTRLTVL.

This clone was detected only a few times. The chain carries TRBV28 and TRBJ2-7; maybe TRBD1 (6 bases). The CDR3 runs to 14 residues. Trimming pared 5 bases from V and 1 base from J, leaving 12 bases between. In germline, CDR1 is MDHEN, CDR2 SYDVKM. Here the CDR3 DNA reads TGTGCCAGCAGTCCTGACAGGATATCCTACGAGCAGTACTTC. Protein: CASSPDRISYEQYF.

This clone was observed many times. Other DNA variants within this sample encode the same CDR3. The chain couples TRBV7-9 to TRBJ2-2, with no clear D. V gave up 2 bases and J gave up 2 bases, with 0 bases separating them. The CDR3 runs 12 residues. Germline values: CDR1 SEHNR, CDR2 FQNEAQ (reference sequence). The CDR3 DNA is TGTGCCAGCAGCTTAAACACCGGGGAGCTGTTTTTT. It codes for CASSLNTGELFF.